Following are 21 T cell receptor beta chains from one sample sequenced in a study of sequential checkpoint blockade in melanoma. Only in-frame clones appear in the TCRdb table, and some are missing; sequencing was by immunoSEQ multiplex PCR. Here the sample spans 15,000 to 20,000 clones, about two thirds being singletons. Treatment defined: randomized to nivolumab then ipilimumab (arm A) or the reverse (arm B). The sample consisted of CD8+ T cells sorted from blood (inferred from file names), taken from a patient given nivolumab and ipilimumab in sequence. These receptors were collected from a human donor with melanoma.

V and J are TRBV6-1 and TRBJ2-1, with 9 bases lining up with TRBD1. Per germline, CDR1 MNHNS and CDR2 SASEGT. J was trimmed by 2 bases and V by 10 bases; bases with no gene match: 3. CDR3 length: 13 amino acids. For the CDR3, the DNA is TGTGCCATTGACAGGGGGACCTACAATGAGCAGTTCTTC. The encoded protein is CAIDRGTYNEQFF.

The chain uses TRBV7-9 and TRBJ1-1; D not resolved. The CDR3 covers 13 residues. In germline, CDR1 is SEHNR, CDR2 FQNEAQ (reference sequence). V was cut by 3 bases and J by 1 base, with 6 bases left in between. As DNA, the CDR3 is TGTGCCAGCAGCTTCAGACAGAACACTGAAGCTTTCTTT. Protein sequence: CASSFRQNTEAFF. The variable domain in full, with the rest retrieved from reference TRBV7-9 and TRBJ1-1, is DTGVSQNPRHKITKRGQNVTFRCDPISEHNRLYWYRQTLGQGPEFLTYFQNEAQLEKSRLLSDRFSAERPKGSFSTLEIQRTEQGDSAMYLCASSFRQNTEAFFGQGTRLTVV.

This clone was recorded once. The chain recombines TRBV5-6 with TRBJ2-7; no reliable D call. Trimming stripped 0 bases from V and 2 bases from J, with 6 bases between. CDR1 and CDR2 (germline): SGHDT, YYEEEE. CDR3 length: 13 residues. This CDR3 is CASSLESPYEQYF. CDR3 in DNA: TGTGCCAGCAGCTTGGAGAGCCCCTACGAGCAGTACTTC.

V usage is TRBV5-1 and J usage is TRBJ2-3; TRBD1 matches at 10 bases. CDR1 and CDR2 from the germline V gene are SGHRS and YFSETQ. Trimming cost V 5 bases and J 2 bases; bases outside gene matches: 5. The CDR3 is 15 amino acids. CDR3: CASSWRQGATDTQYF. The DNA for the CDR3 is TGCGCCAGCAGTTGGAGACAGGGGGCCACAGATACGCAGTATTTT.

The J gene is TRBJ2-1, the V gene TRBV6-1; perhaps TRBD1 as D (5 bases). Trimming stripped 11 bases from V and 4 bases from J, with 15 bases between. The CDR3 spans 13 residues. Germline loops: CDR1 MNHNS, CDR2 SASEGT. In DNA, the CDR3 is TGTGCCGCTATGGGTAAGGGGTACAATGAGCAGTTCTTC. As protein: CAAMGKGYNEQFF.

The rearrangement joins TRBV11-2 to TRBJ2-7, with D possibly being TRBD1 (6 bases). Germline V lookup: CDR1 SGHAT, CDR2 FQNNGV. With 1 base removed from V and 4 bases from J, the gap between germline ends came to 14 bases. The CDR3 extends over 15 amino acids. The CDR3 DNA sequence: TGTGCCAGCAGCTTAGCGGCCGGGACACGATACGAGCAGTACTTC. This sequence encodes CASSLAAGTRYEQYF.

The chain has TRBV28 and TRBJ1-5; 7 bases agree with TRBD1. Looked up from germline, CDR1 is MDHEN and CDR2 is SYDVKM. Trimming took 3 bases from V and 4 from J; bases not matched to a gene: 3. The CDR3 runs to 14 residues. The DNA of the CDR3 is TGTGCCAGCAGTTTCGCGACAGGGAATCAGCCCCAGCATTTT. It translates to CASSFATGNQPQHF.

In DNA form, the CDR3 reads TGTGCCATCAGTGAGGAGGGTCCTCTCCGAGGAAACCAAGAGACCCAGTACTTC. Protein product: CAISEEGPLRGNQETQYF. The chain joins TRBV10-3 to TRBJ2-5; D is perhaps TRBD2 (5 bases). Germline CDR1 and CDR2: ENHRY and SYGVKD. Trimming pared 2 bases from V and 0 bases from J, leaving 19 bases between. This CDR3 has 18 residues.

V and J are TRBV4-1 and TRBJ2-1; possibly TRBD1 for D (6 bases). The germline gives CDR1 MGHRA, CDR2 YSYEKL. The CDR3 sequence is 13 residues long. The V end was cut by 1 base, the J end by 8 bases, with 9 bases between. CDR3 protein: CASSQGRGYEQFF. The CDR3 DNA is TGCGCCAGCAGCCAAGGCAGGGGCTATGAGCAGTTCTTC.

The chain couples TRBV29-1 to TRBJ2-3; 7 bases agree with TRBD2. The ends lost 5 bases at V and 0 bases at J; junction bases unmatched: 5. The germline gives CDR1 SQVTM, CDR2 ANQGSEA. CDR3 length: 14 residues. The CDR3 bases are TGCAGCGTTCCGCGGGGGACTAGCACAGATACGCAGTATTTT. Encoded protein: CSVPRGTSTDTQYF.

V gene TRBV5-4 combines with J gene TRBJ2-7; D may be TRBD1 (6 bases). Germline CDR1 SGHNT, CDR2 YYREEE (reference sequence). V was trimmed by 5 bases and J by 3 bases, leaving 18 bases between them. CDR3 length: 15 residues. The CDR3 DNA reads TGTGCCAGCAGTAAGACAGGTTCTATAAGCTACGAGCAGTACTTC. This encodes CASSKTGSISYEQYF. Filled out from reference TRBV5-4 and TRBJ2-7, the complete variable domain reads ETGVTQSPTHLIKTRGQQVTLRCSSQSGHNTVSWYQQALGQGPQFIFQYYREEENGRGNFPPRFSGLQFPNYSSELNVNALELDDSALYLCASSKTGSISYEQYFGPGTRLTVT.

This chain links TRBV6-4 with TRBJ1-1, with no clear D. The CDR3 covers 13 residues. Germline V gene data show CDR1 as MRHNA and CDR2 as SNTAGT. Trimming took off 6 bases at V and 1 base at J, with 9 bases between the two ends. The CDR3 is CASRSSENTEAFF. DNA for the CDR3: TGTGCCAGCAGATCTTCAGAGAACACTGAAGCTTTCTTT.

This clone showed up just once. The chain joins TRBV15 to TRBJ2-1, with 9 nucleotides matching TRBD1. This CDR3 region has 16 residues. Germline CDR1 LNHNV, CDR2 YYDKDF (reference sequence). Germline trimming cut 1 base from V and 2 bases from J; bases unmatched to any gene: 3. CDR3 sequence reads: CATSRGGDRAYNEQFF. The CDR3 coding sequence is TGTGCCACCAGCAGAGGGGGGGACAGGGCCTACAATGAGCAGTTCTTC.

The chain recombines TRBV6-5 with TRBJ2-7; 7 bases are shared with TRBD1. The CDR3 loop spans 15 amino acids. From germline, CDR1 is MNHEY and CDR2 SVGAGI. V was pared by 2 bases and J by 0 bases, with 4 bases of the junction left unmatched. As DNA, the CDR3 is TGTGCCAGCAGTTACAGGGGGCAGAGCTCCTACGAGCAGTACTTC. It is translated as CASSYRGQSSYEQYF.

The V gene is TRBV5-6, the J gene TRBJ2-7; 9 nucleotides match TRBD1. This CDR3 has 15 amino acids. Germline loops: CDR1 SGHDT, CDR2 YYEEEE. With 6 bases clipped from V and 3 bases from J, the junction kept 10 bases outside the gene matches. The CDR3 region is CASIKQGAVDYEQYF. In DNA form, the CDR3 reads TGTGCCAGCATTAAACAGGGGGCTGTGGACTACGAGCAGTACTTC.

The sample holds a few counts of this clone. The chain combines TRBV6-1 with TRBJ1-6; D remains unclear. The CDR3 runs 15 residues. The germline V and J ends were trimmed by 1 base and 6 bases, with 10 bases remaining between them. The germline V gene has CDR1 MNHNS and CDR2 SASEGT. The CDR3 loop is CASSEEEGSNSPLHF. The CDR3 DNA is TGTGCCAGCAGTGAAGAGGAGGGAAGTAATTCACCCCTCCACTTT.

V usage is TRBV4-3 and J usage is TRBJ1-1, with a possible D match to TRBD1 (5 bases). Germline CDR1 is LGHNA and CDR2 is YSLEER. CDR3 length equals 16 residues. V shed 0 bases and J shed 1 base, with 12 bases lying between them. The CDR3 nucleotides are TGCGCCAGCAGCCAAGACCCATGGGGGGGGAACACTGAAGCTTTCTTT. Translated: CASSQDPWGGNTEAFF.

The chain has TRBV29-1 and TRBJ1-4; D gene unclear. In germline, CDR1 is SQVTM, CDR2 ANQGSEA. V gave up 1 base and J gave up 7 bases, with 10 bases separating them. The CDR3 is made up of 13 amino acids. The CDR3 nucleotides are TGCAGCGTTGAAGGGCAGGATCGTGAAAAACTGTTTTTT. Its protein product is CSVEGQDREKLFF.

V is TRBV7-2 and J is TRBJ2-1; 7 nucleotides line up with TRBD2. V lost 4 bases, J lost 10 bases, and 7 bases stayed unmatched. CDR1 and CDR2 from the germline V gene are SGHTA and FQGNSA. The CDR3 contains 13 residues. CDR3 loop: CASSSRILAEQFF. The CDR3, as DNA: TGTGCCAGCAGCTCGCGCATACTAGCGGAGCAGTTCTTC.

The V call is TRBV27, the J call TRBJ2-1; tentative D call: TRBD1 (6 bases). V shed 6 bases and J shed 0 bases, with 9 bases lying between them. The CDR3 is 14 residues long. Per germline, CDR1 MNHEY and CDR2 SMNVEV (reference sequence). The CDR3 DNA follows: TGTGCCAGCAGCCAGGGGAGCTCCTACAATGAGCAGTTCTTC. This gives the protein CASSQGSSYNEQFF.

This clone has only one observation. J is TRBJ2-4 and V is TRBV29-1, with 8 bases fitting TRBD2. V trimming: 7 bases; J trimming: 0 bases; junction bases outside the gene matches: 11. This CDR3 region has 16 residues. The germline V gene encodes CDR1 SQVTM and CDR2 ANQGSEA. The CDR3 is CSGSGAYGIAKNIQYF. The CDR3 DNA is TGCAGCGGTAGCGGGGCCTACGGTATAGCCAAAAACATTCAGTACTTC.